This T cell receptor beta chain was captured by sequencing in a study of T cell repertoires in cytomegalovirus infection. Study conclusions and caveats: In two of eight donors, the top clonotype was HLA-C-restricted CMV-specific.

TCRdb fed the reads into MiXCR, producing one record per CDR3 protein. This sample has around 740,000 distinct CDR3 sequences, with roughly 35% found just once. Worth noting for this clonotype: The antigen is undetermined. The germline gene is not matched at one end of the junction; a read error may be the cause.

The CDR3 totals 13 residues. The V gene's germline CDR1 is SGHTA and CDR2 FQGNSA. This receptor was identified in a human donor in good health (CMV status not recorded). Some clones in this sample may be carry-over from other donors' samples. The chain combines TRBV7-2 with TRBJ1-2, with no clear D. Material for sequencing was PBMCs. CDR3 region: CAISLAEWGLELF. The CDR3 DNA follows: TGTGCCATCAGCTTAGCGGAGTGGGGATTAGAACTCTTC.